The rows below give T cell receptor beta chains drawn from one sample of a study of blood T cell repertoires in COVID-19. Profiled with immunoSEQ multiplex PCR; TCRdb holds only in-frame clones, not every one. This sample yields roughly 250,000 clones, of which roughly 84% are seen a single time; around 3.6% belongs to the top ten. Sequenced: peripheral blood. Source of these receptors: a woman between 40 and 55 years old with active or convalescent COVID-19. Each CDR3 is given with its conserved first and last residue. Fields, in order: V gene, clone size, D gene, J gene, CDR3 DNA, CDR3 protein. D genes are given only for firm matches. Clone size is not always given. Where it is, it says once, few, many or a class for expanded clones.

TRBV10-3	NA	TRBD1	TRBJ1-2	TGTGCCATCAGAGCCGGGACAGGGGGACTCGACTACACCTTC	CAIRAGTGGLDYTF
TRBV5-1	once	TRBD1	TRBJ1-1	TGCGCCAGCAGCCCCCCAAGCCCCCGACAGGGGCGGGGGACTGAAGCTTTCTTT	CASSPPSPRQGRGTEAFF
TRBV9	NA	NA	TRBJ2-2	TGTGCCAGCAGCGAGGGGCTAGGAACCGGGGAGCTGTTTTTT	CASSEGLGTGELFF
TRBV28	few	NA	TRBJ2-7	TGTGCCAGCAGTTTGCAGGGAGGATACGAGCAGTACTTC	CASSLQGGYEQYF
TRBV28	NA	TRBD1	TRBJ2-7	TGTGCCAGCAGCCGCCAATTCAAGACAGGGGGCGCCTACGAGCAGTACTTC	CASSRQFKTGGAYEQYF
TRBV6-1	NA	NA	TRBJ2-7	TGTGCCAGCAGTGAAGACGCGGATCTGGCCTACGAGCAGTACTTC	CASSEDADLAYEQYF
TRBV29-1	NA	NA	TRBJ2-7	TGCAGCGTTGAGTTGGTAGACGAGCAGTACTTC	CSVELVDEQYF
TRBV10-3	NA	TRBD1	TRBJ1-1	TGTGCCATCAGTGCTGGGACAGTCAACACTGAAGCTTTCTTT	CAISAGTVNTEAFF
TRBV19	few	NA	TRBJ1-6	TGTGCCAGTAGTTTCCGGGGCTCCTATAATTCACCCCTCCACTTT	CASSFRGSYNSPLHF
TRBV2	NA	NA	TRBJ2-5	TGTGCCAGCAGTTACAGGAGAGAGACCCAGTACTTC	CASSYRRETQYF
TRBV5-5	NA	NA	TRBJ2-1	TGTGCCAGCAGCCAAACCCCCTCTACGGACAGACTATGGTTCTTC	CASSQTPSTDRLWFF
TRBV19	NA	TRBD2	TRBJ2-1	TGTGCCAGTAGTACCCCGGGACTAGCCCACAATGAGCAGTTCTTC	CASSTPGLAHNEQFF
TRBV28	once	TRBD1	TRBJ1-4	TGTGCCAGCAGCCCCGGGACAGGGAGCGGAAAACTGTTTTTT	CASSPGTGSGKLFF
TRBV2	NA	TRBD1	TRBJ1-6	TGTGCCAGCAACGCAGGGGGTAATTCACCCCTCCACTTT	CASNAGGNSPLHF
TRBV24-1	NA	NA	TRBJ2-1	TGTGCCACCAGTGACCCAGCGGGCCCCAGCTCCTACAATGAGCAGTTCTTC	CATSDPAGPSSYNEQFF
TRBV3-1/TRBV3-2	NA	NA	TRBJ1-2	TGTGCCAGCAGCCATCATGACAGAATCTATGGCTACACCTTC	CASSHHDRIYGYTF
TRBV6-4	NA	NA	TRBJ1-1	TGTGCCAGCGTTTCCAGGGGCCGACCCTTCATTAACACTGAAGCTTTCTTT	CASVSRGRPFINTEAFF
TRBV5-4	NA	NA	TRBJ2-3	TGTGCCAGCAGCTTGAAACGATCCGGGGGCACAGATACGCAGTATTTT	CASSLKRSGGTDTQYF
TRBV11-2	NA	NA	TRBJ1-6	TGTGCCAGCAGCTTAGTTCGGAATTCACCCCTCCACTTT	CASSLVRNSPLHF
TRBV3-1/TRBV3-2	once	NA	TRBJ2-3	TGTGCCAGCAGCCAAGGGGCACTTGCAGGGGGGCGCACAGATACGCAGTATTTT	CASSQGALAGGRTDTQYF
TRBV28	NA	NA	TRBJ2-4	TGTGCCAGCAGTACTCAGGACACAAACATTCAGTACTTC	CASSTQDTNIQYF
TRBV19	NA	NA	TRBJ1-5	TGTGCCAGTTGGAGGGGTTTACCGCATCAGCCCCAGCATTTT	CASWRGLPHQPQHF
TRBV7-3	NA	TRBD2	TRBJ2-5	TGTGCCAGCAGCTTAACACTAGCGGGGCCTTTGTACTTC	CASSLTLAGPLYF
TRBV13	NA	NA	TRBJ2-1	TGTGCCAGCAGCTCCCGGGACTGGTCCTACAATGAGCAGTTCTTC	CASSSRDWSYNEQFF
TRBV5-4	NA	NA	TRBJ1-1	TGTGCCAGCAGCTCTCAGGACAGGAACACTGAAGCTTTCTTT	CASSSQDRNTEAFF
TRBV19	NA	TRBD1	TRBJ1-2	TGTGCCACTTCGTCGACAGGGCGCTATGGCTACACCTTC	CATSSTGRYGYTF
TRBV20-1	NA	NA	TRBJ1-1	TGCAGTGCTAGAGATTATGGAGGGACTTTCTTT	CSARDYGGTFF
TRBV3-1/TRBV3-2	NA	TRBD1	TRBJ1-1	TGTGCCAGCAGCCCGGAACAGGGGCGAAAAGCTTTCTTT	CASSPEQGRKAFF
TRBV6-5	NA	TRBD1	TRBJ1-1	TGTGCCAGCAGACGGGCCGGGACAGGGACTTTCTTT	CASRRAGTGTFF
TRBV3-1/TRBV3-2	once	NA	TRBJ1-4	TGTGCCAGCACCTCAGGATCAACTAATGAAAAACTGTTTTTT	CASTSGSTNEKLFF
TRBV3-1/TRBV3-2	NA	TRBD2	TRBJ2-3	TGTGCCAGCAGCCCCAAGGCTGGAAAGCGGGGGGAGGCAGATACGCAGTATTTT	CASSPKAGKRGEADTQYF
TRBV6-6	NA	NA	TRBJ2-7	TGTGCCAGCAGTTACTCGGTAGCGAATGCGAAGGAGCAGTACTTC	CASSYSVANAKEQYF
TRBV9	once	NA	TRBJ1-1	TGTGCCAGCAGCCCAGGCCTGGGCCCTGAAGCTTTCTTT	CASSPGLGPEAFF
TRBV7-3	NA	NA	TRBJ2-1	TGTGCCAGCAGCTTATCAGGCGGAGGGGGCGGGGTGAATGAGCAGTTCTTC	CASSLSGGGGGVNEQFF
TRBV10-3	NA	NA	TRBJ1-2	TGTGCCATCAGTGGGACAGTTAATCACGGGGGCTACACCTTC	CAISGTVNHGGYTF
TRBV7-9	NA	NA	TRBJ2-7	TGTGCCAGCAGCTTAGGGTTGGCGCAGGCCGACTACGAGCAGTACTTC	CASSLGLAQADYEQYF
TRBV28	NA	TRBD1	TRBJ1-5	TGTGCCAGCAGTTGGGCAGGGGGCGGCCGCAATCAGCCCCAGCATTTT	CASSWAGGGRNQPQHF
TRBV11-2	NA	TRBD1	TRBJ1-4	TGTGCCAGCAGCTTCCACAGGAGGGGGCGAGGGGAAAAACTGTTTTTT	CASSFHRRGRGEKLFF
TRBV29-1	NA	NA	TRBJ1-1	TGCAGCGTTGAACCAGGGCTGAACACTGAAGCTTTCTTT	CSVEPGLNTEAFF
TRBV6-5	NA	TRBD1	TRBJ1-1	TGTGCCAGCAGCACAGGACAGGCGGGAACTGAAGCTTTCTTT	CASSTGQAGTEAFF
TRBV7-2	few	TRBD1	TRBJ1-5	TGTGCCAGCAGCTCCGCAGGGGGTTATCAGCCCCAGCATTTT	CASSSAGGYQPQHF
TRBV19	NA	NA	TRBJ2-3	TGTGCCAGTAGTGCCAGGGCCTCTACGCAGTATTTT	CASSARASTQYF
TRBV5-1	NA	NA	TRBJ2-3	TGCGCCAGCAGACGTACCGCAGGGGTATCTAGCACAGATACGCAGTATTTT	CASRRTAGVSSTDTQYF
TRBV10-1	NA	TRBD2	TRBJ2-1	TGCGCCAGCAGAAGGACTAGCGGGGGCCTCTCCTACAATGAGCAGTTCTTC	CASRRTSGGLSYNEQFF
TRBV9	NA	TRBD1	TRBJ2-6	TGTGCCAGCAGCTTTACAGGGGACGGGGCCAACGTCCTGACTTTC	CASSFTGDGANVLTF
TRBV3-1/TRBV3-2	NA	TRBD1	TRBJ1-2	TGTGCCAGCAGCCATCTCGACAGGGGCTCTGGCTACACCTTC	CASSHLDRGSGYTF